The 2 T cell receptor beta chains presented below share a single source sample, sequenced in a study of blood T cell repertoires in COVID-19. Produced via immunoSEQ multiplex PCR; TCRdb's table is partial and in-frame only. The data show about 100,000 clones, roughly nine tenths seen once. The sequencing sample was made of peripheral blood. The receptors were sampled from a man in his fifties or sixties with active COVID-19.

This rearrangement joins TRBV5-1 to TRBJ2-4; D is possibly TRBD1 (5 bases). Germline CDR1 is SGHRS and CDR2 is YFSETQ. The CDR3 is 13 residues long. V was pared by 4 bases and J by 5 bases, with 10 bases between. The CDR3 region is CASSPDTQNIQYF. The CDR3 DNA reads TGCGCCAGCAGCCCGGACACGCAAAACATTCAGTACTTC. The whole variable domain, filled in from reference TRBV5-1 and TRBJ2-4, reads KAGVTQTPRYLIKTRGQQVTLSCSPISGHRSVSWYQQTPGQGLQFLFEYFSETQRNKGNFPGRFSGRQFSNSRSEMNVSTLELGDSALYLCASSPDTQNIQYFGAGTRLSVL.

V usage is TRBV5-1 and J usage is TRBJ1-2, with 9 bases lining up with TRBD1. In germline, CDR1 is SGHRS, CDR2 YFSETQ. Losses at the gene ends were 4 bases for V and 5 bases for J; bases not matched to a gene: 6. The CDR3 spans 14 residues. The CDR3 sequence: CASSRGQGGYGYTF. In nucleotides, the CDR3 is TGCGCCAGCAGCCGGGGACAGGGAGGGTATGGCTACACCTTC.